Detailed here is one TCR beta chain. Its antigen is not identified. This sample stems from a study of T cells in localized non-small cell lung cancer. TCRdb keeps only in-frame clones here, not all; method: immunoSEQ multiplex PCR. The sample includes around 70,000 clones, roughly 80% of them seen just once. Study-level findings and limits: Clonality peaked in uninvolved adjacent lung rather than tumor. Adjacent lung tissue had a median around 57 of the top 100 clones found in the tumor. Greater blood T cell density accompanied longer overall survival. Sequencing was limited to one tumor region, leaving the possibility of heterogeneity open.

The origin of this receptor is a female donor at least 60 years old with stage I lung adenocarcinoma. The specimen comprised peripheral blood, sampled before any cancer treatment.

CDR3 residues: CASSKTGTAPPKYF. CDR3 nucleotide sequence: TGTGCCAGCAGCAAAACCGGGACAGCGCCTCCAAAGTACTTC. This chain connects TRBV21-1 to TRBJ2-5; TRBD1, the table's D call, was not compared with the DNA. TRBV21-1 is listed as a pseudogene. This CDR3 is built from 14 residues.